The rows below give T cell receptor beta chains drawn from one sample of a study of T cell responses to AZD1222 COVID-19 vaccine. The repertoire was sequenced with immunoSEQ multiplex PCR; TCRdb's copy has only in-frame clones and lacks some. This table holds about 170,000 clones, 90% found once. The specimen comprised peripheral blood, sampled on day 0 of AZD1222 vaccination. These receptors were obtained from an adult in good health. Each CDR3 is given with its conserved first and last residue.

v_call cdr3_aa
TRBV27 CASYKAGELFF
TRBV2 CASSLGQYTTYEQYF
TRBV3-1/TRBV3-2 CASSPPLYF
TRBV9 CASSVRDLTEAFF
TRBV4-2 CASSQAQVSYEQYF
TRBV18 CASSPPSQGARGYTF
TRBV4-1 CASSQDGARSGETQYF
TRBV24-1 CATSDPRPKGSGELFF
TRBV5-4 CASSFPGQIYNEQFF
TRBV9 CASSAQGSGYTF
TRBV6-5 CASSYRSHPKYYGYTF
TRBV27 CASSRVGGGPYNEQFF
TRBV7-9 CASSLRGSEAFF
TRBV3-1/TRBV3-2 CASSQDFSKADTQYF
TRBV3-1/TRBV3-2 CASSQVPLNTEAFF
TRBV9 CASSGRLAGGTSTDTQYF
TRBV1 CTSSKSASGGPPTPIYNEQFF
TRBV5-1 CASSWDRDTEAFF
TRBV3-1/TRBV3-2 CASSHSRDGTYNEQFF
TRBV29-1 CSVEQGDADTQYF
TRBV4-3 CASSDPDVNYGYTF
TRBV19 CASSTNPPGAGIQPQHF
TRBV11-2 CASSPQTREQYF
TRBV7-2 CASQDWLEYEQYF
TRBV25-1 CASRDRSSTDTQYF
TRBV30 CAWSPQGGHQPQHF
TRBV5-8 CASSQYSVANYGYTF
TRBV7-8 CASRAYRGVIDTQYF
TRBV6-2/TRBV6-3 CASSPYDRVAYEQYF
TRBV27 CASSGGPEDGYTF
TRBV7-2 CASSLGPIPEQYF
TRBV2 CASSTGSTSGYTF
TRBV6-1 CASSEIRGSSTDTQYF
TRBV4-1 CASSQDGGRGPADTQYF
TRBV7-9 CASSRDMNTEAFF
TRBV30 CAGKVQGNNEKLFF
TRBV19 CATLSRQADEKLFF